In its sample, the clone carrying this TCR beta chain was seen many times. The J segment lost 0 bases and the V segment lost 6 bases, leaving 3 bases of the junction unmatched. Germline V gives CDR1 LNHDA, CDR2 SQIVND (reference sequence). CDR3 size: 15 residues. This specimen belongs to a study of early T cells in non-severe SARS-CoV-2 infection. TCRdb ran MiXCR on the 5' RACE reads and lists one entry per CDR3 protein. Among around 62,000 distinct CDR3 sequences listed, 9.5% to 15% were seen once. The sample consisted of whole blood. J is TRBJ2-2 and V is TRBV19; 8 bases map to TRBD1. The sequence was collected from an adult who was a healthcare worker with PCR-confirmed SARS-CoV-2 infection or an uninfected control (not recorded which). CDR3: CASSLTGANTGELFF. DNA of the CDR3: TGTGCCAGTAGCCTGACAGGGGCGAACACCGGGGAGCTGTTTTTT.